This is a list of T cell receptor beta chains from one sample in a study of blood T cell repertoires in COVID-19. The data were produced by immunoSEQ multiplex PCR, yet TCRdb's version contains in-frame clones alone and is incomplete. The sample lists roughly 200,000 clones; roughly four fifths were seen once. Sequenced: peripheral blood. These receptor sequences come from a middle-aged man with active or convalescent COVID-19. CDR3s leave out the opening cysteine and the closing phenylalanine or tryptophan.

TRBV2	TRBJ2-3	ASRRRGDTDTQY
TRBV7-6	TRBJ2-5	ASSLGASGGTGETQY
TRBV6-1	TRBJ2-1	ASSGNSGGNTYNEQF
TRBV7-3	TRBJ1-2	ASSTRTGNGYT
TRBV19	TRBJ1-2	ASSVDSTYGYT
TRBV6-5	TRBJ1-1	ASSTTGTGVTEAF
TRBV6-5	TRBJ1-2	ASSFSGISLYGYT
TRBV11-3	TRBJ2-2	ASSVMNTGELF
TRBV13	TRBJ2-7	ASTQRTSHSYEQY
TRBV7-2	TRBJ2-5	ASSLGQGAETQY
TRBV5-4	TRBJ1-6	ASSLANNSPLH
TRBV28	TRBJ1-4	ASRQYLNEKLF
TRBV12-3/TRBV12-4	TRBJ2-5	ASSPTAKETQY
TRBV9	TRBJ2-5	ASSVGSGTLQETQY
TRBV5-1	TRBJ1-4	ASSKGTASNEKLF
TRBV4-2	TRBJ2-2	ASSLGPRENGELF
TRBV5-1	TRBJ2-4	ASSPAREYIVKNIQY
TRBV4-2	TRBJ1-5	ASSQDHGNQPQH
TRBV6-1	TRBJ1-4	ASSERSVATNEKLF
TRBV19	TRBJ1-2	ASSIDPQPSSYGYT
TRBV19	TRBJ1-2	ASSMKGQGYGYT
TRBV7-8	TRBJ2-2	ASSLNGNTGELF
TRBV18	TRBJ1-2	ASSPRGGDGYT
TRBV20-1	TRBJ1-1	SAQMNTEAF
TRBV5-1	TRBJ2-2	ASKQGSNTGELF
TRBV6-5	TRBJ1-1	ASRHTGETEAF
TRBV5-1	TRBJ1-1	ASSSPMGAGTEAF
TRBV5-1	TRBJ2-6	ASSLDTASGANVLT
TRBV9	TRBJ1-6	ASTQGGNSPLH
TRBV14	TRBJ2-2	ASRGGLTGELF
TRBV19	TRBJ1-2	ASVLDGLGRGYT
TRBV12-3/TRBV12-4	TRBJ1-2	ASSNRENYGYT
TRBV6-5	TRBJ1-6	ASSRREGDSPLH
TRBV9	TRBJ2-6	ASSENRPSGANVLT
TRBV27	TRBJ2-1	ASSDRGSYNEQF
TRBV6-6	TRBJ1-1	ASRKGANTEAF
TRBV6-6	TRBJ2-3	ASSSRGGAGDTQY
TRBV30	TRBJ1-6	AWSNRGLDSPLH
TRBV27	TRBJ2-5	ASSPTSRETQY
TRBV9	TRBJ2-3	ASSDSGHSTDTQY
TRBV6-5	TRBJ1-6	AIRGSYNSPLH
TRBV6-6	TRBJ2-7	ASRPHSGGPSYEQY
TRBV9	TRBJ2-1	ASSVAGRLIDEQF
TRBV15	TRBJ1-2	ATSHRGQINYGYT
TRBV25-1	TRBJ2-5	ASSESGTGIEQTQY
TRBV28	TRBJ2-1	ASSFGLGTSGLRDNEQF
TRBV15	TRBJ1-3	ATSRSAFPSSGNTIY
TRBV19	TRBJ1-5	ASSISRQDRGNQPQH
TRBV5-1	TRBJ2-5	ASSSGTGERETQY
TRBV4-1	TRBJ2-5	ASSQDTGIGETQY
TRBV12-5	TRBJ2-1	ASGTDGGLANEQF
TRBV4-2	TRBJ1-6	ASSPPGGSPLH
TRBV2	TRBJ2-3	ASSRSGGSPDTQY
TRBV9	TRBJ1-4	ASSRRQGQGEKLF
TRBV4-2	TRBJ2-3	ASSQVGGNTDTQY